Below, 3 T cell receptor beta chains from the same sample are listed, as sequenced in a study of blood T cell repertoires in COVID-19. The assay was immunoSEQ multiplex PCR, and TCRdb's table has in-frame clones only and misses some. The profile shows tens of thousands of clones, about 90% of them singletons. Sequencing used peripheral blood. These receptors came from a woman aged 45-65 years with active or convalescent COVID-19.

This clone appeared once. The gene calls are TRBV2 and TRBJ1-5, with D perhaps TRBD1 (6 bases). The germline V gene encodes CDR1 SNHLY and CDR2 FYNNEI. Trimming stripped 4 bases from V and 2 bases from J, with 12 bases between. CDR3 length: 15 residues. CDR3 residues: CASSGGSGGNQPQHF. The CDR3 DNA reads TGTGCCAGCAGTGGAGGCTCAGGGGGCAATCAGCCCCAGCATTTT.

The DNA for the CDR3 is TGTGCCAGCAGTTTGGGTAGCGGGGCCTACGAGCAGTACTTC. Translating it yields CASSLGSGAYEQYF. The chain couples TRBV27 to TRBJ2-7, with 8 bases that match TRBD2. Germline lookup yields CDR1 MNHEY and CDR2 SMNVEV (reference sequence). The J segment lost 2 bases and the V segment lost 3 bases, leaving 3 bases of the junction unmatched. The CDR3 runs 14 residues.

This chain connects TRBV14 to TRBJ1-2, with D perhaps TRBD1 (6 bases). V gave up 5 bases and J gave up 8 bases, with 15 bases separating them. Germline V CDR1 and CDR2: SGHDN, FVKESK. This CDR3 comprises 13 residues. The CDR3 here is CASSFYTGSGYTF. As DNA, the CDR3 is TGTGCCAGCAGCTTTTATACAGGGTCCGGCTACACCTTC.